The 29 T cell receptor beta chains below were found in one sample sequenced in a study of cytomegalovirus exposure and HLA in healthy donors. Researchers ran the PCR with 60 Vbeta and 13 Jbeta primers. Clones were read by immunoSEQ multiplex PCR, and TCRdb kept only the in-frame ones, dropping some. The data hold approximately 100,000 clones, with around 85% observed a single time. The source material was PBMCs. All receptors come from a young man in good health and CMV-seronegative.

The rearrangement links TRBV29-1 to TRBJ2-2; a possible D gene is TRBD1 (5 bases). V lost 6 bases and J lost 4, with 15 bases in between. The CDR3 spans 14 residues. In germline, CDR1 is SQVTM, CDR2 ANQGSEA. The CDR3: CSVSPDSVTGELFF. CDR3 in DNA: TGCAGCGTCTCTCCTGACAGCGTCACCGGGGAGCTGTTTTTT.

This chain uses TRBV7-2 with TRBJ2-6, with 7 bases lining up with TRBD1. Looked up from germline, CDR1 is SGHTA and CDR2 is FQGNSA. Trimming removed 0 bases from V and 0 bases from J; junction bases left unmatched: 14. The CDR3 is made up of 21 amino acids. CDR3 nucleotides: TGTGCCAGCAGCTTAGCCCCGGGACAGTCCTTCACTGACTCTGGGGCCAACGTCCTGACTTTC. This encodes CASSLAPGQSFTDSGANVLTF.

The chain has TRBV19 and TRBJ2-2, with D possibly TRBD2 on 6 matching bases. The CDR3 covers 18 residues. Trimming stripped 5 bases from V and 1 base from J, with 20 bases between. CDR1 and CDR2 from the germline V gene are LNHDA and SQIVND (reference sequence). CDR3 region: CASSVRRGLILNTGELFF. CDR3 sequence (DNA): TGTGCCAGTAGTGTGAGGAGGGGCCTTATTTTGAACACCGGGGAGCTGTTTTTT.

The chain joins TRBV4-2 to TRBJ1-2; TRBD1 agrees at 10 bases. The CDR3 spans 14 residues. The germline gives CDR1 LGHNA, CDR2 YNFKEQ. J lost 8 bases, V lost 1 base, and 4 bases had no gene match. CDR3 protein: CASSQAGQGWGYTF. The CDR3 region has the DNA TGTGCCAGCAGCCAAGCGGGACAGGGGTGGGGCTACACCTTC.

V is TRBV4-1 and J is TRBJ2-5, with D tentatively TRBD1 (6 bases). CDR1 is MGHRA, CDR2 YSYEKL, per germline. CDR3 size: 18 residues. Trimming cost V 3 bases and J 1 base, with 21 bases left between them. As DNA, the CDR3 is TGCGCCAGCAGCCACGCCCTCCTGGTGGACAGCCGCCAAGAGACCCAGTACTTC. Its protein product is CASSHALLVDSRQETQYF.

This clone has a single count. The rearrangement links TRBV6-5 to TRBJ2-5; weak D call: TRBD2 (5 bases). The germline V and J ends were trimmed by 2 bases and 11 bases, with 9 bases remaining between them. Germline loops: CDR1 MNHEY, CDR2 SVGAGI. CDR3 length: 11 residues. The CDR3 sequence: CASSYLWEQYF. CDR3 DNA: TGTGCCAGCAGTTACCTCTGGGAGCAGTACTTC.

This chain uses TRBV4-3 with TRBJ1-5; TRBD1 matches at 7 bases. With 0 bases clipped from V and 2 bases from J, the junction kept 4 bases outside the gene matches. CDR1 LGHNA and CDR2 YSLEER come from the germline V gene. CDR3 size: 16 residues. CDR3 DNA: TGCGCCAGCAGCCAAGATACAGGGGTGGGCAATCAGCCCCAGCATTTT. Translating it yields CASSQDTGVGNQPQHF.

V usage is TRBV5-1 and J usage is TRBJ2-1; 8 nucleotides align to TRBD2. V lost 9 bases to trimming and J lost 0 bases; unmatched junction nucleotides: 5. Germline values: CDR1 SGHRS, CDR2 YFSETQ. The CDR3 consists of 14 residues. CDR3 protein: CATALADSYNEQFF. Here the CDR3 DNA reads TGCGCCACCGCACTAGCGGACTCCTACAATGAGCAGTTCTTC.

V is TRBV27 and J is TRBJ1-2; D is unresolved. V lost 0 bases and J 4 bases, leaving 15 bases between the germline ends. Per the germline V gene, CDR1 is MNHEY and CDR2 is SMNVEV (reference sequence). CDR3 length: 16 residues. Here the CDR3 reads CASSLSGRFGFYGYTF. For the CDR3, the DNA is TGTGCCAGCAGTTTATCGGGCAGATTTGGATTCTATGGCTACACCTTC.

This clone was seen more than once but under ten times. The V and J genes are TRBV30 and TRBJ1-5; TRBD1 might be the D (5 bases). V was trimmed by 7 bases and J by 4 bases, leaving 14 bases between them. Germline V gives CDR1 GTSNPN, CDR2 SVGIG (reference sequence). CDR3 length: 13 amino acids. CDR3 in amino acids: CAYRGTKNQPQHF. In DNA, the CDR3 is TGTGCCTATAGGGGAACGAAGAATCAGCCCCAGCATTTT. The full variable domain, in which reference TRBV30 and TRBJ1-5 provide the parts outside the CDR3, is SQTIHQWPATLVQPVGSPLSLECTVEGTSNPNLYWYRQAAGRGLQLLFYSVGIGQISSEVPQNLSASRPQDRQFILSSKKLLLSDSGFYLCAYRGTKNQPQHFGDGTRLSIL.

V is TRBV6-4 and J is TRBJ2-3, with 9 bases aligning to TRBD1. Per the germline V gene, CDR1 is MRHNA and CDR2 is SNTAGT. V lost 4 bases, J lost 3 bases, and 11 bases stayed unmatched. The CDR3 is made up of 17 amino acids. The CDR3 reads CASSASTGGDGTDTQYF. The DNA of the CDR3 is TGTGCCAGCAGTGCCTCGACAGGGGGTGACGGTACAGATACGCAGTATTTT.

The rearrangement joins TRBV4-3 to TRBJ2-7, with D maybe TRBD2 (5 bases). Trimming removed 0 bases from V and 2 bases from J, with 20 bases in between. The CDR3 has 18 amino acids. The germline V gene encodes CDR1 LGHNA and CDR2 YSLEER. This chain's CDR3 is CASSQEWARGMGAYEQYF. CDR3 nucleotides: TGCGCCAGCAGCCAAGAGTGGGCGAGAGGAATGGGAGCCTACGAGCAGTACTTC.

CDR3 residues: CALGDPGYNEQFF. The CDR3 nucleotides are TGTGCCTTGGGAGATCCGGGATACAATGAGCAGTTCTTC. This chain links TRBV7-2 with TRBJ2-1; possible D gene TRBD2, 5 bases. With 11 bases removed from V and 4 bases from J, the gap between germline ends came to 15 bases. The CDR3 totals 13 residues. The V gene's germline CDR1 is SGHTA and CDR2 FQGNSA.

The rearrangement links TRBV19 to TRBJ1-2; the D gene is possibly TRBD1 (6 bases). CDR1 is LNHDA and CDR2 is SQIVND in the germline V gene (reference sequence). There are 13 residues in the CDR3. V was pared by 10 bases and J by 5 bases, with 17 bases between. This CDR3 reads CATSAGVVYGYTF. CDR3 sequence (DNA): TGTGCCACCAGCGCAGGGGTCGTATATGGCTACACCTTC. Combining the CDR3 with reference TRBV19 and TRBJ1-2 gives the whole variable domain DGGITQSPKYLFRKEGQNVTLSCEQNLNHDAMYWYRQDPGQGLRLIYYSQIVNDFQKGDIAEGYSVSREKKESFPLTVTSAQKNPTAFYLCATSAGVVYGYTFGSGTRLTVV.

V gene TRBV28 combines with J gene TRBJ1-5, with 7 nucleotides matching TRBD1. Trimming at V came to 5 bases and at J to 5 bases, leaving 6 bases not matched to a gene. Germline CDR1 and CDR2: MDHEN and SYDVKM. The CDR3 runs to 14 residues. CDR3 region: CASSPDRADQPQHF. CDR3 DNA: TGTGCCAGCAGTCCCGACAGGGCCGATCAGCCCCAGCATTTT.

The CDR3 sequence is CASRRAEQYF. In DNA form, the CDR3 reads TGTGCCAGCAGGAGGGCCGAGCAGTACTTC. The chain has TRBV2 and TRBJ2-7; the D gene is possibly TRBD2 (5 bases). V was pared by 6 bases and J by 6 bases, with 6 bases between. The CDR3 length is 10 residues. In germline, CDR1 is SNHLY, CDR2 FYNNEI.

This chain uses TRBV6-1 with TRBJ2-5; TRBD1 aligns across 7 bases. Near its end, the DNA agrees better with TRBJ2-7, so the J call may be wrong. The CDR3 runs to 14 residues. Germline CDR1 and CDR2: MNHNS and SASEGT. The CDR3 coding sequence is TGTGCCAGCAGTAACCCTACAGGGGCCTACGAGCAGTACTTC. The encoded protein is CASSNPTGAYEQYF.

This rearrangement joins TRBV4-1 to TRBJ2-1; 8 nucleotides match TRBD2. The CDR3 contains 14 residues. The V and J ends lost 1 base and 6 bases, in that order; junction bases with no gene match: 2. Germline lookup yields CDR1 MGHRA and CDR2 YSYEKL. As DNA, the CDR3 is TGCGCCAGCAGCCAAGGGAGCGGGAGCAATGAGCAGTTCTTC. Protein sequence: CASSQGSGSNEQFF.

This clone was counted between two and nine times. V and J are TRBV7-9 and TRBJ2-1, with D possibly being TRBD1 (5 bases). The germline gives CDR1 SEHNR, CDR2 FQNEAQ (reference sequence). V was trimmed by 10 bases and J by 7 bases, leaving 17 bases between them. The CDR3 contains 13 residues. Written as DNA, the CDR3 is TGTGCCACTAACAACGCGGCAGGGAATGAGCAGTTCTTC. It codes for CATNNAAGNEQFF.

The V gene is TRBV6-4, the J gene TRBJ2-1; 13 bases are a match to TRBD2. From germline, CDR1 is MRHNA and CDR2 SNTAGT. V lost 11 bases to trimming and J lost 2 bases; unmatched junction nucleotides: 6. The CDR3 is made up of 15 amino acids. CDR3 sequence: CAGALAGGAYNEQFF. CDR3 DNA sequence: TGTGCCGGCGCACTAGCGGGAGGGGCCTACAATGAGCAGTTCTTC.

This sequence joins TRBV7-3 and TRBJ1-6; possibly TRBD1 for D (5 bases). With 5 bases removed from V and 11 bases from J, the gap between germline ends came to 19 bases. There are 15 residues in the CDR3. Germline V CDR1 and CDR2: SGHTA, FQGTGA. This CDR3 is CASSPSGAGATPLHF. CDR3 DNA sequence: TGTGCCAGCAGCCCGTCTGGGGCAGGTGCTACACCCCTCCACTTT. Variable domain in full (rest from reference TRBV7-3 and TRBJ1-6): GAGVSQTPSNKVTEKGKYVELRCDPISGHTALYWYRQSLGQGPEFLIYFQGTGAADDSGLPNDRFFAVRPEGSVSTLKIQRTERGDSAVYLCASSPSGAGATPLHFGNGTRLTVT.

The chain combines TRBV13 with TRBJ2-1; D call uncertain. The germline CDR1 and CDR2 sequences are PRHDT and FYEKMQ (reference sequence). Trimming took off 1 base at V and 9 bases at J, with 13 bases between the two ends. This CDR3 has 14 residues. DNA of the CDR3: TGTGCCAGCAGCTTAGATCTGACCCGCGGTGAGCAGTTCTTC. Its protein product is CASSLDLTRGEQFF.

This chain links TRBV6-1 with TRBJ2-7; 10 nucleotides align to TRBD2. Germline lookup yields CDR1 MNHNS and CDR2 SASEGT. The CDR3 has 14 residues. The V gene end was trimmed by 10 bases and the J gene end by 6 bases; junction bases not matched to a gene: 12. The CDR3 DNA reads as TGTGCCACCTCCCGAGGGCTAGCGGGAGTCGAGCAGTACTTC. Translated: CATSRGLAGVEQYF.

The genes are TRBV28 and TRBJ2-1; 11 positions match TRBD2. Germline loops: CDR1 MDHEN, CDR2 SYDVKM. The CDR3 loop spans 19 amino acids. The trim removed 1 base at V and 6 bases at J, leaving 14 bases unmatched. In DNA, the CDR3 is TGTGCCAGCAGTTTATCTTGGGCTAGCGGGAGGATTGCGAGCAATGAGCAGTTCTTC. Residues: CASSLSWASGRIASNEQFF.

V is TRBV9 and J is TRBJ2-3, with D maybe TRBD1 (6 bases). This CDR3 is 15 amino acids long. V was shortened by 4 bases and J by 4 bases, with 16 bases between the two germline ends. CDR1 SGDLS and CDR2 YYNGEE come from the germline V gene. This chain's CDR3 is CASSYADSGADTQYF. The CDR3 DNA sequence: TGTGCCAGCAGCTATGCCGACTCAGGGGCAGATACGCAGTATTTT.

This chain connects TRBV25-1 to TRBJ2-3; D gene ambiguous. Between the trimmed V and J ends, which lost 2 bases and 4 bases, there was a span of 4 bases. The CDR3 is 12 amino acids. Germline V gene sequence: CDR1 MGHDK, CDR2 SYGVNS. As DNA, the CDR3 is TGTGCCAGCAGTGAACTCGCAGATACGCAGTATTTT. It translates to CASSELADTQYF. The complete variable domain, with remaining parts taken from reference TRBV25-1 and TRBJ2-3, reads EADIYQTPRYLVIGTGKKITLECSQTMGHDKMYWYQQDPGMELHLIHYSYGVNSTEKGDLSSESTVSRIRTEHFPLTLESARPSHTSQYLCASSELADTQYFGPGTRLTVL.

This chain uses TRBV7-9 with TRBJ2-7; TRBD1 agrees at 7 bases. The length of the CDR3 is 14 residues. Germline loops: CDR1 SEHNR, CDR2 FQNEAQ (reference sequence). The V gene end was trimmed by 1 base and the J gene end by 5 bases; junction bases not matched to a gene: 5. In DNA form, the CDR3 reads TGTGCCAGCAGCTTAGTAGGGGGCTTCAACGAGCAGTACTTC. As protein: CASSLVGGFNEQYF.

This sequence joins TRBV6-5 and TRBJ2-3; the D is unclear. This CDR3 contains 15 residues. Germline V gene lookup returns CDR1 MNHEY and CDR2 SVGAGI. V lost 10 bases to trimming and J lost 3 bases, with 20 bases between them. The CDR3 region is CATNLRGPTTDTQYF. The CDR3 DNA sequence: TGTGCCACCAATCTGCGTGGTCCCACGACAGATACGCAGTATTTT.

V and J are TRBV6-4 and TRBJ1-1; a weak D match, TRBD1 (5 bases). Trimming stripped 6 bases from V and 1 base from J, with 18 bases between. Germline lookup yields CDR1 MRHNA and CDR2 SNTAGT. The length of the CDR3 is 16 residues. CDR3 residues: CASSPDSEGKNTEAFF. The DNA for the CDR3 is TGTGCCAGCAGCCCAGACTCGGAGGGGAAGAACACTGAAGCTTTCTTT.